The rows below give T cell receptor beta chains drawn from one sample of a study of blood T cell repertoires in COVID-19. TCRdb keeps only in-frame clones here, not all; method: immunoSEQ multiplex PCR. This table holds 45,000 to 55,000 clones, about 86% found once. The sample was peripheral blood. Source of these receptors: a man between 65 and 79 years old with active COVID-19. Both conserved end residues are part of each CDR3. A D gene is named only where the DNA matches it firmly. The size entry is marked missing in some rows and otherwise reads once, few, many or a size class.

CDR3 protein: CASSLELAEGEQFF; CDR3 DNA: TGCGCCAGCAGCTTGGAACTCGCGGAGGGTGAGCAGTTCTTC; D gene: .; J gene: TRBJ2-1; CDR3 length: 14; V gene: TRBV5-1; clone size: .
CDR3 protein: CASSQDSYSDTQYF; CDR3 DNA: TGTGCCAGCAGCCAAGATTCATACTCAGATACGCAGTATTTT; D gene: .; J gene: TRBJ2-3; CDR3 length: 14; V gene: TRBV14; clone size: .
CDR3 protein: CASSPWDSLSYEQYF; CDR3 DNA: TGTGCCAGCTCACCGTGGGACAGCCTCTCCTACGAGCAGTACTTC; D gene: TRBD1; J gene: TRBJ2-7; CDR3 length: 15; V gene: TRBV18; clone size: once
CDR3 protein: CASSIDSYNEQFF; CDR3 DNA: TGTGCCAGCAGTATCGACAGCTACAATGAGCAGTTCTTC; D gene: .; J gene: TRBJ2-1; CDR3 length: 13; V gene: TRBV12-3/TRBV12-4; clone size: .
CDR3 protein: CAIRSGGSYEQYF; CDR3 DNA: TGTGCCATCAGATCTGGGGGGTCCTACGAGCAGTACTTC; D gene: .; J gene: TRBJ2-7; CDR3 length: 13; V gene: TRBV10-3; clone size: .
CDR3 protein: CAWTFGTGDGYTF; CDR3 DNA: TGTGCCTGGACCTTCGGGACAGGGGATGGCTACACCTTC; D gene: TRBD1; J gene: TRBJ1-2; CDR3 length: 13; V gene: TRBV30; clone size: .
CDR3 protein: CASSSGTGVQPQHF; CDR3 DNA: TGTGCCAGCAGTTCCGGGACAGGGGTTCAGCCCCAGCATTTT; D gene: TRBD1; J gene: TRBJ1-5; CDR3 length: 14; V gene: TRBV27; clone size: .
CDR3 protein: CASSHSTVHEQYF; CDR3 DNA: TGTGCCAGCAGTCACTCTACAGTGCACGAGCAGTACTTC; D gene: .; J gene: TRBJ2-7; CDR3 length: 13; V gene: TRBV6-2/TRBV6-3; clone size: once
CDR3 protein: CARSSESTANTEAFF; CDR3 DNA: TGTGCCAGAAGCTCGGAGAGTACGGCAAACACTGAAGCTTTCTTT; D gene: .; J gene: TRBJ1-1; CDR3 length: 15; V gene: TRBV7-5; clone size: .
CDR3 protein: CASSTNGGQGQETQYF; CDR3 DNA: TGTGCCAGCAGCACAAACGGAGGACAGGGGCAAGAGACCCAGTACTTC; D gene: .; J gene: TRBJ2-5; CDR3 length: 16; V gene: TRBV21-1; clone size: once
CDR3 protein: CASSQDLPGLFRSEAFF; CDR3 DNA: TGTGCCAGCAGCCAAGATCTTCCGGGACTTTTTCGATCTGAAGCTTTCTTT; D gene: .; J gene: TRBJ1-1; CDR3 length: 17; V gene: TRBV3-1/TRBV3-2; clone size: .
CDR3 protein: CASSSTGKLGYNEQFF; CDR3 DNA: TGTGCCAGCAGCTCCACTGGGAAACTAGGATACAATGAGCAGTTCTTC; D gene: .; J gene: TRBJ2-1; CDR3 length: 16; V gene: TRBV7-9; clone size: .
CDR3 protein: CASSYSARGGNQPQHF; CDR3 DNA: TGTGCCAGCAGTTACAGCGCCCGGGGAGGCAATCAGCCCCAGCATTTT; D gene: .; J gene: TRBJ1-5; CDR3 length: 16; V gene: TRBV6-6; clone size: .
CDR3 protein: CASGGRRPTYEQYF; CDR3 DNA: TGTGCCAGCGGGGGGAGACGGCCTACCTACGAGCAGTACTTC; D gene: .; J gene: TRBJ2-7; CDR3 length: 14; V gene: TRBV13; clone size: .
CDR3 protein: CASSPFPPSSGNTIYF; CDR3 DNA: TGCGCCAGCAGCCCTTTTCCTCCTAGCTCTGGAAACACCATATATTTT; D gene: .; J gene: TRBJ1-3; CDR3 length: 16; V gene: TRBV5-1; clone size: .
CDR3 protein: CASSPGVPDTQYF; CDR3 DNA: TGTGCCAGCAGCCCAGGGGTTCCAGATACGCAGTATTTT; D gene: .; J gene: TRBJ2-3; CDR3 length: 13; V gene: TRBV12-3/TRBV12-4; clone size: .
CDR3 protein: CASSQTGDTQYF; CDR3 DNA: TGCGCCAGCAGCCAAACCGGGGATACGCAGTATTTT; D gene: .; J gene: TRBJ2-3; CDR3 length: 12; V gene: TRBV4-3; clone size: .
CDR3 protein: CATSDLQGGTGGSLDGYTF; CDR3 DNA: TGTGCCACCAGTGATTTGCAAGGTGGGACAGGGGGCTCTTTGGACGGCTACACCTTC; D gene: TRBD1; J gene: TRBJ1-2; CDR3 length: 19; V gene: TRBV24-1; clone size: .
CDR3 protein: CASRGEQARNYEQYF; CDR3 DNA: TGTGCCAGCAGGGGAGAGCAGGCCCGGAACTACGAGCAGTACTTC; D gene: .; J gene: TRBJ2-7; CDR3 length: 15; V gene: TRBV5-6; clone size: .
CDR3 protein: CASRIRGGNTEAFF; CDR3 DNA: TGTGCCAGCCGCATTAGGGGAGGGAACACTGAAGCTTTCTTT; D gene: .; J gene: TRBJ1-1; CDR3 length: 14; V gene: TRBV11-2; clone size: .
CDR3 protein: CASSFGQGYEQYF; CDR3 DNA: TGTGCCAGCAGTTTCGGACAGGGCTACGAGCAGTACTTC; D gene: TRBD1; J gene: TRBJ2-7; CDR3 length: 13; V gene: TRBV12-3/TRBV12-4; clone size: .
CDR3 protein: CASSLASGGDGDTQYF; CDR3 DNA: TGTGCCAGCAGCTTGGCTAGCGGGGGGGATGGAGATACGCAGTATTTT; D gene: TRBD2; J gene: TRBJ2-3; CDR3 length: 16; V gene: TRBV7-3; clone size: .
CDR3 protein: CASSQDVAGAGTDTQYF; CDR3 DNA: TGCGCCAGCAGCCAGGATGTAGCGGGGGCGGGTACAGATACGCAGTATTTT; D gene: TRBD2; J gene: TRBJ2-3; CDR3 length: 17; V gene: TRBV4-3; clone size: .
CDR3 protein: CASSPLAGDGNTIYF; CDR3 DNA: TGTGCCAGCAGCCCTCTAGCCGGGGATGGAAACACCATATATTTT; D gene: .; J gene: TRBJ1-3; CDR3 length: 15; V gene: TRBV7-2; clone size: .
CDR3 protein: CASGPPGIFGDTQYF; CDR3 DNA: TGTGCTAGTGGTCCACCGGGGATCTTCGGAGATACGCAGTATTTT; D gene: .; J gene: TRBJ2-3; CDR3 length: 15; V gene: TRBV12-5; clone size: .
CDR3 protein: CASSSGTAVYGYTF; CDR3 DNA: TGTGCCAGCAGCTCGGGGACAGCGGTCTATGGCTACACCTTC; D gene: TRBD1; J gene: TRBJ1-2; CDR3 length: 14; V gene: TRBV9; clone size: few
CDR3 protein: CASRLAGGQEQFF; CDR3 DNA: TGTGCCAGCAGGTTAGCGGGGGGGCAGGAGCAGTTCTTC; D gene: TRBD2; J gene: TRBJ2-1; CDR3 length: 13; V gene: TRBV9; clone size: .
CDR3 protein: CSVVGSAGQFF; CDR3 DNA: TGCAGCGTTGTAGGATCGGCGGGGCAGTTCTTC; D gene: .; J gene: TRBJ2-1; CDR3 length: 11; V gene: TRBV29-1; clone size: .
CDR3 protein: CASSLAQAGGRQQYF; CDR3 DNA: TGTGCCAGCAGCTTAGCGCAGGCGGGGGGCAGACAGCAGTACTTC; D gene: TRBD2; J gene: TRBJ2-7; CDR3 length: 15; V gene: TRBV7-2; clone size: .
CDR3 protein: CASSSRIPNTGELFF; CDR3 DNA: TGTGCCAGCAGCAGCAGGATACCAAACACCGGGGAGCTGTTTTTT; D gene: .; J gene: TRBJ2-2; CDR3 length: 15; V gene: TRBV7-2; clone size: .
CDR3 protein: CASTAGSTDTQYF; CDR3 DNA: TGCGCCAGCACGGCGGGCAGCACAGATACGCAGTATTTT; D gene: .; J gene: TRBJ2-3; CDR3 length: 13; V gene: TRBV5-1; clone size: .
CDR3 protein: CASSVGDRGDNEQFF; CDR3 DNA: TGTGCCAGCAGCGTAGGGGACAGGGGGGACAATGAGCAGTTCTTC; D gene: TRBD1; J gene: TRBJ2-1; CDR3 length: 15; V gene: TRBV9; clone size: .
CDR3 protein: CASSTDGIPSSGANVLTF; CDR3 DNA: TGTGCCAGCAGCACTGACGGGATCCCCAGCTCTGGGGCCAACGTCCTGACTTTC; D gene: .; J gene: TRBJ2-6; CDR3 length: 18; V gene: TRBV5-4; clone size: .
CDR3 protein: CASSLQGANNYGYTF; CDR3 DNA: TGTGCCAGCTCACTACAGGGGGCTAATAACTATGGCTACACCTTC; D gene: TRBD1; J gene: TRBJ1-2; CDR3 length: 15; V gene: TRBV18; clone size: .
CDR3 protein: CASSSSGGKGGYGYTF; CDR3 DNA: TGTGCCAGCAGCTCTTCAGGGGGGAAGGGTGGCTATGGCTACACCTTC; D gene: TRBD1; J gene: TRBJ1-2; CDR3 length: 16; V gene: TRBV11-2; clone size: .
CDR3 protein: CASSRRGHNSPLHF; CDR3 DNA: TGTGCCAGCAGCCGCAGGGGGCATAATTCACCCCTCCACTTT; D gene: TRBD1; J gene: TRBJ1-6; CDR3 length: 14; V gene: TRBV3-1/TRBV3-2; clone size: .
CDR3 protein: CASSSTRNQPQHF; CDR3 DNA: TGTGCCAGCAGCTCCACCAGGAATCAGCCCCAGCATTTT; D gene: .; J gene: TRBJ1-5; CDR3 length: 13; V gene: TRBV11-1; clone size: .
CDR3 protein: CASSRTEGAGEAFF; CDR3 DNA: TGCGCCAGCAGCCGAACCGAGGGGGCGGGTGAAGCTTTCTTT; D gene: TRBD1; J gene: TRBJ1-1; CDR3 length: 14; V gene: TRBV4-3; clone size: .
CDR3 protein: CASSVVQGWRYF; CDR3 DNA: TGTGCCAGCAGCGTAGTTCAGGGGTGGAGGTACTTC; D gene: .; J gene: TRBJ2-4; CDR3 length: 12; V gene: TRBV9; clone size: .
CDR3 protein: CASSKGGRADTQYF; CDR3 DNA: TGTGCCAGCAGCAAAGGGGGCCGGGCAGATACGCAGTATTTT; D gene: TRBD1; J gene: TRBJ2-3; CDR3 length: 14; V gene: TRBV3-1/TRBV3-2; clone size: .
CDR3 protein: CASSLLTGSSYNEQFF; CDR3 DNA: TGTGCCAGCAGTTTATTGACCGGGAGCTCCTACAATGAGCAGTTCTTC; D gene: .; J gene: TRBJ2-1; CDR3 length: 16; V gene: TRBV27; clone size: .
CDR3 protein: CASSRQRQGIEQFF; CDR3 DNA: TGTGCCAGCAGCCGCCAAAGACAGGGTATTGAGCAGTTCTTC; D gene: TRBD1; J gene: TRBJ2-1; CDR3 length: 14; V gene: TRBV7-2; clone size: once
CDR3 protein: CASKDRNYGYTF; CDR3 DNA: TGTGCCAGCAAGGACAGGAACTATGGCTACACCTTC; D gene: TRBD1; J gene: TRBJ1-2; CDR3 length: 12; V gene: TRBV6-6; clone size: .
CDR3 protein: CASNAGLAGGPSTDTQYF; CDR3 DNA: TGCGCCAGCAACGCGGGACTAGCGGGGGGGCCAAGCACAGATACGCAGTATTTT; D gene: TRBD2; J gene: TRBJ2-3; CDR3 length: 18; V gene: TRBV5-1; clone size: .
CDR3 protein: CASSPGGAVTGELFF; CDR3 DNA: TGTGCCAGCAGCCCAGGGGGCGCGGTCACCGGGGAGCTGTTTTTT; D gene: TRBD1; J gene: TRBJ2-2; CDR3 length: 15; V gene: TRBV7-3; clone size: .
CDR3 protein: CASSLTGGASQPQHF; CDR3 DNA: TGCGCCAGCAGCCTGACAGGGGGCGCTTCTCAGCCCCAGCATTTT; D gene: TRBD1; J gene: TRBJ1-5; CDR3 length: 15; V gene: TRBV5-1; clone size: .
CDR3 protein: CASSFSGQGGAYGYTF; CDR3 DNA: TGTGCCAGCAGCTTCTCCGGACAGGGTGGGGCCTATGGCTACACCTTC; D gene: TRBD1; J gene: TRBJ1-2; CDR3 length: 16; V gene: TRBV5-6; clone size: .
CDR3 protein: CAWSGGLETQYF; CDR3 DNA: TGTGCCTGGAGTGGAGGGTTAGAGACCCAGTACTTC; D gene: .; J gene: TRBJ2-5; CDR3 length: 12; V gene: TRBV30; clone size: .
CDR3 protein: CASSQVVGTGHNEQFF; CDR3 DNA: TGCGCCAGCAGCCAAGTGGTTGGGACAGGTCACAATGAGCAGTTCTTC; D gene: TRBD1; J gene: TRBJ2-1; CDR3 length: 16; V gene: TRBV4-3; clone size: once
CDR3 protein: CASSPADTTDTQYF; CDR3 DNA: TGTGCCAGCAGCCCGGCGGACACAACAGATACGCAGTATTTT; D gene: .; J gene: TRBJ2-3; CDR3 length: 14; V gene: TRBV3-1/TRBV3-2; clone size: few
CDR3 protein: CASSLSGTAPNSPLHF; CDR3 DNA: TGTGCCAGCAGTTTATCGGGGACAGCCCCCAATTCACCCCTCCACTTT; D gene: TRBD1; J gene: TRBJ1-6; CDR3 length: 16; V gene: TRBV27; clone size: few
CDR3 protein: CASSIGRAAEQYF; CDR3 DNA: TGTGCCAGTAGTATCGGCAGGGCGGCCGAGCAGTACTTC; D gene: .; J gene: TRBJ2-7; CDR3 length: 13; V gene: TRBV19; clone size: once
CDR3 protein: CAIPRPSGGNYGYTF; CDR3 DNA: TGTGCCATCCCACGTCCCTCAGGGGGAAACTATGGCTACACCTTC; D gene: TRBD1; J gene: TRBJ1-2; CDR3 length: 15; V gene: TRBV7-2; clone size: .